The T cell receptor beta chain described here comes from a study of identifying expanded T cells in peripheral blood. The count of this clone is one. Its target is unknown. Healthy donors had no documented immune events, such as infections, while sampled. The protocol was immunoSEQ multiplex PCR, while the TCRdb copy is restricted to in-frame clones and leaves out a portion. This sample has 110,000 or so clones, with roughly 90% found just once. Study-wide results and limits: Clone count variance between approximately 2-week samples rose with total template count. About 1.3 clones differed between technical replicates, versus approximately 17 and 20 over time.

CDR3 length: 15 residues. Germline assignment: CDR1 LNHDA and CDR2 SQIVND (reference sequence). The V end lost 5 bases, the J end lost 4 bases, and 17 bases lay between the germline ends. This sequence was found in a person aged 18 to 75 in good health. The source material was blood. The chain is built from TRBV19 and TRBJ1-2; possible D gene TRBD1, 6 bases. DNA of the CDR3: TGTGCCAGTAGTCCTTACTACAGGGAGCCCTATGGCTACACCTTC. This translates into CASSPYYREPYGYTF.